The entry below describes one T cell receptor (beta chain). Antigen unknown. The entry originates in a study of T cells in Graves' hyperthyroidism and ophthalmopathy. Recently diagnosed hyperthyroidism of less than 2 months' duration affected patients aged 18 to 65. For the diagnoses, clinical symptoms, serum thyroxine and TRAb, thyroid ultrasound and orbital computed tomography were used. The CDR3 runs 12 residues. Trimming cost V 0 bases and J 4 bases, with 7 bases left between them. Looked up from germline, CDR1 is GTSNPN and CDR2 is SVGIG (reference sequence). Regions amplified from RNA transcripts were the TCR beta CDR3 regions. The TCR CDR3 first-round RT-PCR relied on the HTBI primer set. TCRdb analysed the multiplex PCR reads with MiXCR anew, one entry per CDR3 protein. The sample lists fewer than 700,000 distinct CDR3 sequences, under 20% occurring once. Whole-study results and caveats: From stable hyperthyroidism, ophthalmopathy was set apart by a 13 V-J model.

The receptor's source is a woman aged 25 to 39 with Graves' hyperthyroidism. The sample comprised blood. V is TRBV30 and J is TRBJ2-7; D is unresolved. This CDR3 reads CAWSVRVYEQYF. The CDR3 nucleotides are TGTGCCTGGAGTGTAAGAGTTTACGAGCAGTACTTC. The full variable domain, completed using reference TRBV30 and TRBJ2-7, is SQTIHQWPATLVQPVGSPLSLECTVEGTSNPNLYWYRQAAGRGLQLLFYSVGIGQISSEVPQNLSASRPQDRQFILSSKKLLLSDSGFYLCAWSVRVYEQYFGPGTRLTVT.